This T cell receptor beta chain was documented in a study of blood T cells in healthy people across ages. Study-wide points: Older age coincided with a roughly linear decline in TCR beta diversity per million T cells.

This clonotype was counted a few times. Its matching antigen is unknown. With a J-beta primer mix and a sample-barcoded 5' primer, a second PCR ran about 6 to 11 cycles. TCRdb used MiXCR to reprocess the 5' RACE reads, holding one entry per CDR3 protein. The sample has about 500,000 distinct CDR3 sequences; 24% are singletons. Trimming took 5 bases from V and 5 from J, leaving 21 bases between them. Germline V gene lookup returns CDR1 SEHNR and CDR2 FQNEAQ (reference sequence). The CDR3 is 16 residues long. In addition, the sample was reused for a study of T cells of mothers and their children. Per that paper: Addition of sample barcodes and 2-4 random nucleotides occurred through the M1S primer of the second PCR.

V and J are TRBV7-9 and TRBJ2-5, with a possible D match to TRBD2 (6 bases). Sequencing was done on a sample of blood. The sequence derives from a boy aged 10-17 years in good health. CDR3 bases: TGTGCCAGCAGCGCTACCCCCGTCGTTGGGGGGGAGACCCAGTACTTC. Its protein is CASSATPVVGGETQYF.